This TCR beta chain was captured in a study of T cell responses to AZD1222 COVID-19 vaccine. On this clone: Antigen specificity is unknown.

This CDR3 is 16 amino acids long. This table comes from immunoSEQ multiplex PCR, and its TCRdb copy is limited to in-frame clones, with some not included. This table has 100,000 to 130,000 clones, approximately 86% appearing once. Whole-study results and caveats: Clonal diversity was possibly underestimated, and white British individuals and females predominated among donors.

Specimen: peripheral blood, collected on day 0 of AZD1222 vaccination. The chain has TRBV21-1 and TRBJ1-3; the table's TRBD1 call for D was not verified on the DNA. TRBV21-1 is reported as a pseudogene. This TCR was recovered from an adult in good health. The CDR3 here is CASSNQNRGPGNTIYF. The DNA for the CDR3 is TGTGCCAGCAGCAACCAGAACAGGGGGCCAGGAAACACCATATATTTT.